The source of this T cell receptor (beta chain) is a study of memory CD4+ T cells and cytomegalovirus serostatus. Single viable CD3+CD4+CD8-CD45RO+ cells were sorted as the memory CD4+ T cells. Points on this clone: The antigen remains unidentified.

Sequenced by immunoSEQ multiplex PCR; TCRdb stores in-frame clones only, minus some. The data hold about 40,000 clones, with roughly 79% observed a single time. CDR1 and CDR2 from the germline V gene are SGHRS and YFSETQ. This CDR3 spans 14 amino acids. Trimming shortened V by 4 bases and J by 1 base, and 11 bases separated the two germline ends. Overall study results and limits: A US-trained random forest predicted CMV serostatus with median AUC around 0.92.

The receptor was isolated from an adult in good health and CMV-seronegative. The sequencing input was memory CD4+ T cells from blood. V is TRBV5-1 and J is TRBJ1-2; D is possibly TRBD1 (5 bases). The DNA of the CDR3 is TGCGCCAGCAGCCGGGACGGCCATAACTATGGCTACACCTTC. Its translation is CASSRDGHNYGYTF.